The rows below give T cell receptor beta chains drawn from one sample of a study of response to subunit inactivated influenza vaccine. Using its own MiXCR run on the RT-PCR reads, TCRdb lists one record per CDR3 protein. In the table there are approximately 680,000 distinct CDR3 sequences, more than 15% of which are singletons. Material: PBMCs from blood, obtained about 12 days after vaccination. The receptors derive from a man aged 50-60 years who received an inactivated influenza vaccine. Each CDR3 is given with its conserved first and last residue. D genes are given only for firm matches. Clone size is stated in some rows and not others, as once, few, many or a class when expanded.

clone size,V gene,D gene,J gene,CDR3 DNA,CDR3 protein
many,TRBV7-7,TRBD2,TRBJ2-1,TGTGCTAGCAGCTTACGACTAGCGGACAATGAGCAGTTCTTC,CASSLRLADNEQFF
few,TRBV5-1,.,TRBJ2-4,TGCGCCAGCAGCTTGGAGGGGGAAAACATTCAGTACTTC,CASSLEGENIQYF
.,TRBV14,.,TRBJ2-7,TGTGCCAGCAGCCGCTTTGGCCCCGGGGGAGGAGGCTACGAGCAGTACTTC,CASSRFGPGGGGYEQYF
few,TRBV6-2/TRBV6-3,.,TRBJ2-7,TGTGCCAGCAGTTTGACAGCGGGCCCAGCGTCCTACGAGCAGTACTTC,CASSLTAGPASYEQYF
.,TRBV10-3,.,TRBJ1-1,TGTGCCATCAGTGAGTCGTCCACTGAAGCTTTCTTT,CAISESSTEAFF
.,TRBV30,TRBD2,TRBJ2-5,TGTGCCTGGACTAGCGGGGGGTACCAAGAGACCCAGTACTTC,CAWTSGGYQETQYF
.,TRBV29-1,.,TRBJ2-5,TGCAGCGTTGAATTGGGGATGCGGTACCAAGAGACCCAGTACTTC,CSVELGMRYQETQYF
.,TRBV6-4,.,TRBJ2-4,TGTGCCAGCAGTGAAGTTGGAGGACTAGCCAAAAACATTCAGTACTTC,CASSEVGGLAKNIQYF
many,TRBV2,.,TRBJ2-7,TGTGCCAGCAGGAGGGCCATTAACTCCTACGAGCAGTACTTC,CASRRAINSYEQYF
.,TRBV7-3,.,TRBJ1-1,TGTGCCAGCAGCTTAACGTCAGCCCCCCGTGAAGCTTTCTTT,CASSLTSAPREAFF
few,TRBV29-1,.,TRBJ2-7,TGCAGCGTTGGACGTAGCCCCTACGAGCAGTACTTC,CSVGRSPYEQYF
few,TRBV7-9,TRBD2,TRBJ2-1,TGTGCCAGCAGCCCCCGACTAGCGGGGTCGATCGAGCAGTTCTTC,CASSPRLAGSIEQFF
few,TRBV5-4,TRBD1,TRBJ2-7,TGTGCCAGCAGCTTGTACAGGGGCCCAGAGGAGCAGTACTTC,CASSLYRGPEEQYF
few,TRBV5-1,TRBD1,TRBJ2-1,TGCGCCAGCAGCGACCCCCCGGACAGGGGTCATGAGCAGTTCTTC,CASSDPPDRGHEQFF
.,TRBV10-3,.,TRBJ2-5,TGTGCCATCAGTGAGATCCCCGCCGGGGAGACCCAGTACTTC,CAISEIPAGETQYF
many,TRBV4-3,TRBD1,TRBJ2-2,TGCGCCAGCAGCCAAGATCGGTGGGACAGGTTCCCCGGGGAGCTGTTTTTT,CASSQDRWDRFPGELFF
few,TRBV4-1,.,TRBJ1-5,TGCGCCAGCAGCCAAGTCCCGAGGGAGCCCCAGCATTTT,CASSQVPREPQHF
.,TRBV20-1,TRBD2,TRBJ2-2,TGCAGTGCCAAACTGAGCGGGAGCATCGGGGAGCTGTTTTTT,CSAKLSGSIGELFF
few,TRBV20-1,.,TRBJ1-5,TGCAGTGCTAGCATTGGAGGGGTTAATCAGCCCCAGCATTTT,CSASIGGVNQPQHF
.,TRBV20-1,TRBD1,TRBJ1-2,TGCAGTGCTAGGCCCGTCAGGGGGGTTAACTATGGCTACACCTTC,CSARPVRGVNYGYTF
few,TRBV3-1,.,TRBJ1-2,TGTGCCAGCAGCCAAGGATTGAGGGATAACTATGGCTACACCTTC,CASSQGLRDNYGYTF
.,TRBV3-1,.,TRBJ2-5,TGTGCCAGCAGCCAAATACAGGGGAGGGAGACCCAGTACTTC,CASSQIQGRETQYF
few,TRBV6-2/TRBV6-3,.,TRBJ2-1,TGTGCCAGCAGTACCTACAGGGTTGAGCAGTTCTTC,CASSTYRVEQFF
.,TRBV7-2,.,TRBJ2-5,TGTGCCAGCAGCTTAGCTGCCGGTAAAGAGACCCAGTGCTTC,CASSLAAGKETQCF
few,TRBV20-1,.,TRBJ1-6,TGCAGTGCTAGACGCAGGGACCCAAGGGGTTCACCCCTCCACTTT,CSARRRDPRGSPLHF
few,TRBV27,TRBD2,TRBJ2-1,TGTGCCAGCAGCCACCGGCTAGCGGGGGCCTATTTTACCTACAATGAGCAGTTCTTC,CASSHRLAGAYFTYNEQFF
.,TRBV7-2,.,TRBJ1-1,TGTGCCAGCAGTTTTGCCGGGCTGAACACTGAAGCTTTCTTT,CASSFAGLNTEAFF
many,TRBV5-1,TRBD1,TRBJ1-1,TGCGCCAGCAGCGGGGACAGTCCGATCCCTTTCTTT,CASSGDSPIPFF
few,TRBV7-9,TRBD1,TRBJ2-1,TGTGCCAGCAGCAAGCGACAGGGGGCGGGGAATGAGCAGTTCTTC,CASSKRQGAGNEQFF
.,TRBV7-3,.,TRBJ2-1,TGTGCCAGCAGCTTAATGGGCAGGGGATCATACAATGAGCAGTTCTTC,CASSLMGRGSYNEQFF
few,TRBV25-1,TRBD1,TRBJ2-1,TGTGCCAGCAGTGAACCGGGACAGAGGAGTGATGAGCAGTTCTTC,CASSEPGQRSDEQFF
once,TRBV5-6,TRBD1,TRBJ1-1,TGTGCCAGCAGCTTGCCAGGGGGCCCCACTGAAGCTTACTTT,CASSLPGGPTEAYF
many,TRBV10-3,TRBD1,TRBJ2-7,TGTGCCATCAGTGCGGGACAGCGCTACGAGCAGTACTTC,CAISAGQRYEQYF
many,TRBV12-3/TRBV12-4,TRBD1,TRBJ2-7,TGTGCCAGCACCACAGTGGGACAGGGTTCTGACGAGCAGTACTTC,CASTTVGQGSDEQYF
many,TRBV7-6,.,TRBJ2-2,TGTGCCAGCAGCTTGGCAGCCACGAACACCGGGGAGCTGTTTTTT,CASSLAATNTGELFF
few,TRBV4-1,.,TRBJ1-1,TGCGCCAGCAGTACAATCGGGCGCGGGGACACTGAAGCTTTCTTT,CASSTIGRGDTEAFF
few,TRBV20-1,TRBD1,TRBJ1-2,TGCAGTGCTGGGGACAGGGTGGGGAACTATGGCTACACCTTC,CSAGDRVGNYGYTF
few,TRBV7-2,.,TRBJ2-1,TGTGCCAGCAGCCACCTTGCGGGTGAGCAGTTCTTC,CASSHLAGEQFF
.,TRBV5-1,TRBD1,TRBJ1-2,TGCGCCAGCAGCTTGGAGACCGGGACAGGGGGGGGCTATGGCTACACCTTC,CASSLETGTGGGYGYTF
few,TRBV9,TRBD2,TRBJ2-1,TGTGCCAGCAGCGTTAGCGGGAGGTACAATGAGCAGTTCTTC,CASSVSGRYNEQFF
.,TRBV29-1,TRBD2,TRBJ2-3,TGCAGCGTTGTAGCTAGCGGGGGGGCCCCTAGCACAGATACGCAGTATTTT,CSVVASGGAPSTDTQYF
.,TRBV18,TRBD1,TRBJ1-5,TGTGCCAGCTCACGGGACAGGCCCCCGAATCAGCCCCAGCATTTT,CASSRDRPPNQPQHF
.,TRBV29-1,TRBD2,TRBJ2-1,TGCAGCGTTGAGGCCCGCAAGCACCCTAGCGGATACAATGAGCAGTTCTTC,CSVEARKHPSGYNEQFF
few,TRBV10-3,TRBD2,TRBJ2-5,TGTGCCATCAGTGGGACTAGCGCCTTCCAAGAGACCCAGTACTTC,CAISGTSAFQETQYF
.,TRBV11-2,TRBD2,TRBJ2-1,TGTGCCAGCAGCTTAGGACTAGCGGAGGGGTTCTTC,CASSLGLAEGFF
.,TRBV6-2/TRBV6-3,TRBD1,TRBJ2-7,TGTGCCAGCACCGCAGGGGGATCGAGCTCCTACGAGCAGTACTTC,CASTAGGSSSYEQYF
.,TRBV11-2,TRBD1,TRBJ2-5,TGTGCCAGCAGACCGTGGGGTAGGGGGCAGGAAACCCAGTACTTC,CASRPWGRGQETQYF
few,TRBV27,TRBD2,TRBJ2-1,TGTGCCAGCAGTTTATCAATAGCGGGAGTCGGTAATGAGCAGTTCTTC,CASSLSIAGVGNEQFF
many,TRBV7-2,TRBD1,TRBJ1-3,TGTGCCAGCAGCTTAGACAGGGGCCCTGGAAACACCATATATTTT,CASSLDRGPGNTIYF
.,TRBV20-1,.,TRBJ1-1,TGCAGTGCTAGAGCGACAGCCCGGGAAGCTTTCTTT,CSARATAREAFF
.,TRBV20-1,TRBD2,TRBJ2-3,TGCAGTGCTTTGGCGGGAGTCGCGGATACGCAGTATTTT,CSALAGVADTQYF
few,TRBV7-9,TRBD1,TRBJ1-3,TGTGCCAGCAGCTGGACGACAGGGCTCGGAAACACCATATATTTT,CASSWTTGLGNTIYF
many,TRBV12-3/TRBV12-4,.,TRBJ2-1,TGTGCCAGCAGTCCCATGCGGCAGAATGAGCAGTTCTTC,CASSPMRQNEQFF